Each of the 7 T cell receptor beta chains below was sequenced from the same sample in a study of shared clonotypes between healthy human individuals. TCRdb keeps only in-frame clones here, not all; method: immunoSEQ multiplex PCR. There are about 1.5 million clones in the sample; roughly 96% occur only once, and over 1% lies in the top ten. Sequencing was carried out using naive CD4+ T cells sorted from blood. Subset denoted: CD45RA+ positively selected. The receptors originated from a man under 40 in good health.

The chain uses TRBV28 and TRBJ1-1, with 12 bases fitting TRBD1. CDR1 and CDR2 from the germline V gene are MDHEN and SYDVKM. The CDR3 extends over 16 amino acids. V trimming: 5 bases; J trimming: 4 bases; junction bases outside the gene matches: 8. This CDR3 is CASSTGTGGHSTEAFF. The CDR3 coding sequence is TGTGCCAGCAGTACCGGGACAGGGGGCCACAGCACTGAAGCTTTCTTT.

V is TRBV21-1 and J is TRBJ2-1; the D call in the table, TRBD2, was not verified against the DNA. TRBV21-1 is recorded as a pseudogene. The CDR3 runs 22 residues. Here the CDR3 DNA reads TGTGCCAGCAGCAAAGCGATTAATCCGGGACTAGCGAAAATTCCCGTCTACAATGAGCAGTTCTTC. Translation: CASSKAINPGLAKIPVYNEQFF.

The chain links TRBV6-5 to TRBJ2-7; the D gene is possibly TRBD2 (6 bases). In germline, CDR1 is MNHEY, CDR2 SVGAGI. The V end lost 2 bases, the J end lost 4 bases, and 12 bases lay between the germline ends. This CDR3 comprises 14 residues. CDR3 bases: TGTGCCAGCAGTTACACACTAGCCGGTTACGAGCAGTACTTC. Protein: CASSYTLAGYEQYF.

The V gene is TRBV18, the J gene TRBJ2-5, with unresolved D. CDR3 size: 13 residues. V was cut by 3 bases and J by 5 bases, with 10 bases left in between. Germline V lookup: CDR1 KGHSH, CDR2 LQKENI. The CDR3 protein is CASSPQAKETQYF. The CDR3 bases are TGTGCCAGCTCACCCCAGGCTAAGGAGACCCAGTACTTC.

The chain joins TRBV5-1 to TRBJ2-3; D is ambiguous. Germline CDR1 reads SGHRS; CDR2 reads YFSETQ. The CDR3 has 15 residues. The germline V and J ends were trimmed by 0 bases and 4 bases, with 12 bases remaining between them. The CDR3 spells CASSLAKSTADTQYF. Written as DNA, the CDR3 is TGCGCCAGCAGCTTGGCCAAGTCGACGGCAGATACGCAGTATTTT.

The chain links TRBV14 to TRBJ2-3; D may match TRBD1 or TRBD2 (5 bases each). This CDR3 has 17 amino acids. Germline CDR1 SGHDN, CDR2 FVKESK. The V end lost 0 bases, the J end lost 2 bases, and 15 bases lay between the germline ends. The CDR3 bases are TGTGCCAGCAGCCAAGATTCTGGGGGTCGATTCACAGATACGCAGTATTTT. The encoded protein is CASSQDSGGRFTDTQYF.

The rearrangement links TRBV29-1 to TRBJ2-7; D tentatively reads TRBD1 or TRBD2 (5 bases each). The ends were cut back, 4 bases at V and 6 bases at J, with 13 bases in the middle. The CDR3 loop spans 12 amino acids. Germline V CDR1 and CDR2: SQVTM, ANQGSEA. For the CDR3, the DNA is TGCAGCGTTGGGGACCCGGGCGGCGAGCAGTACTTC. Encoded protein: CSVGDPGGEQYF.